This T cell receptor (beta chain) was recovered during a study of chemoradiotherapy in HPV16-positive cancers. With respect to this clone: The antigen is unknown.

Using immunoSEQ multiplex PCR, the repertoire was profiled, and TCRdb retains in-frame clones only, with some absent. The sample contains some 14,000 clones, roughly 73% of which appear only once. The CDR3 runs 14 residues. From germline, CDR1 is SGHTA and CDR2 FQGNSA. Trimming removed 4 bases from V and 0 bases from J, with 9 bases in between. Study conclusions and caveats: The functional HPV-specific definition rests on just a couple of HPV16-positive patients. In HPV16-positive patients, HPV-responsive T-cell expansion tracked better recurrence-free survival.

The TCR originated in a human donor with HPV-associated anogenital cancer. The specimen was collected from a patient who underwent chemoradiotherapy. The J gene is TRBJ1-1, the V gene TRBV7-2; D remains ambiguous. In DNA, the CDR3 is TGTGCCAGCAGCTCGCTTGAGGTGAACACTGAAGCTTTCTTT. Translation gives CASSSLEVNTEAFF.